This is a list of T cell receptor beta chains from one sample in a study of neoadjuvant nivolumab and ipilimumab in lung cancer. Method: immunoSEQ multiplex PCR; TCRdb's copy keeps in-frame clones and lacks some. The repertoire has about 26,000 clones, approximately 78% of them found once; the top ten carry approximately 8.6%. Sequencing used tumor tissue, obtained after neoadjuvant nivolumab, alone or with ipilimumab, at or shortly before surgery. All receptors derive from an adult with non-small cell lung cancer. Both conserved end residues are part of each CDR3. The D gene is left open where the match is weak. Not all rows give a size; the values are once, few, many and, for expanded clones, a class.

cdr3_length: 15
j_call: TRBJ1-5
d_call: TRBD1
v_call: TRBV6-5
clone_size: NA
cdr3_nt: TGTGCCAGCAGTTCCGAACCCCGGACAGGGATGCCCCAGCATTTT
cdr3_aa: CASSSEPRTGMPQHF

cdr3_length: 14
j_call: TRBJ1-5
d_call: NA
v_call: TRBV6-5
clone_size: NA
cdr3_nt: TGTGCCAGCACCCAGGGTGGCAAAAATCAGCCCCAGCATTTT
cdr3_aa: CASTQGGKNQPQHF

cdr3_length: 14
j_call: TRBJ2-3
d_call: NA
v_call: TRBV11-2
clone_size: NA
cdr3_nt: TGTGCCAGCAGTGACGGCAGGATGATGGATACGCAGTATTTT
cdr3_aa: CASSDGRMMDTQYF

cdr3_length: 14
j_call: TRBJ2-1
d_call: NA
v_call: TRBV11-3
clone_size: NA
cdr3_nt: TGTGCCAGCAGCCCGAGCGACATGTACAATGAGCAGTTCTTC
cdr3_aa: CASSPSDMYNEQFF

cdr3_length: 14
j_call: TRBJ2-7
d_call: TRBD2
v_call: TRBV6-1
clone_size: NA
cdr3_nt: TGTGCCACTACACTAGCGGTTCCCTCCTACGAGCAGTACTTC
cdr3_aa: CATTLAVPSYEQYF

cdr3_length: 16
j_call: TRBJ2-2
d_call: NA
v_call: TRBV5-1
clone_size: once
cdr3_nt: TGCGCCAGCAGCAAACGGGACATCGCGAACACCGGGGAGCTGTTTTTT
cdr3_aa: CASSKRDIANTGELFF

cdr3_length: 12
j_call: TRBJ2-7
d_call: NA
v_call: TRBV7-2
clone_size: NA
cdr3_nt: TGTGCCAGCAGCCCCAGCAGAGGGAAGCAGTACTTC
cdr3_aa: CASSPSRGKQYF

cdr3_length: 17
j_call: TRBJ2-7
d_call: TRBD2
v_call: TRBV7-9
clone_size: NA
cdr3_nt: TGTGCCAGCAGCTTACTAGCGGGGGGTTCCCTCTCCTACGAGCAGTACTTC
cdr3_aa: CASSLLAGGSLSYEQYF

cdr3_length: 16
j_call: TRBJ2-2
d_call: NA
v_call: TRBV30
clone_size: few
cdr3_nt: TGTGCCTGGAGTGTACTATTGACGGTGAACACCGGGGAGCTGTTTTTT
cdr3_aa: CAWSVLLTVNTGELFF

cdr3_length: 16
j_call: TRBJ2-7
d_call: TRBD1
v_call: TRBV10-1
clone_size: once
cdr3_nt: TGCGCCAGCAGTGGGACAGGGAGATCTTCCCGCTACGAGCAGTACTTC
cdr3_aa: CASSGTGRSSRYEQYF

cdr3_length: 17
j_call: TRBJ2-2
d_call: TRBD2
v_call: TRBV7-9
clone_size: NA
cdr3_nt: TGTGCCAGCAGCTTAGGACTAGCGGGAGGGAACACCGGGGAGCTGTTTTTT
cdr3_aa: CASSLGLAGGNTGELFF

cdr3_length: 14
j_call: TRBJ2-3
d_call: NA
v_call: TRBV5-1
clone_size: NA
cdr3_nt: TGCGCCAGCAGCATCGATAAGCACACAGATACGCAGTATTTT
cdr3_aa: CASSIDKHTDTQYF

cdr3_length: 12
j_call: TRBJ1-2
d_call: NA
v_call: TRBV10-1
clone_size: NA
cdr3_nt: TGCGCCAGCAGTTCCGCCGGGCATGGCTACACCTTC
cdr3_aa: CASSSAGHGYTF

cdr3_length: 13
j_call: TRBJ2-7
d_call: NA
v_call: TRBV13
clone_size: NA
cdr3_nt: TGTGCCAGCAGCGCCCCCGGGTCCTACGAGCAGTACTTC
cdr3_aa: CASSAPGSYEQYF

cdr3_length: 17
j_call: TRBJ1-1
d_call: TRBD1
v_call: TRBV5-1
clone_size: NA
cdr3_nt: TGCGCCAGCAGCTCAGTCGGAGGACAGGGTGGGAACACTGAAGCTTTCTTT
cdr3_aa: CASSSVGGQGGNTEAFF

cdr3_length: 15
j_call: TRBJ2-3
d_call: NA
v_call: TRBV10-2
clone_size: once
cdr3_nt: TGCGCCAGCAGTGAGCCACCATCGAGTTTGGATACGCAGTATTTT
cdr3_aa: CASSEPPSSLDTQYF

cdr3_length: 15
j_call: TRBJ2-7
d_call: TRBD1
v_call: TRBV7-7
clone_size: NA
cdr3_nt: TGTGCTAGCAGCTTATCAGGGGACAGGGCCCACGAGCAGTACTTC
cdr3_aa: CASSLSGDRAHEQYF

cdr3_length: 16
j_call: TRBJ2-7
d_call: NA
v_call: TRBV5-6
clone_size: NA
cdr3_nt: TGTGCCAGCAGCTACGACCCGGGGGGCCTCGCCTACGAGCAGTACTTC
cdr3_aa: CASSYDPGGLAYEQYF

cdr3_length: 12
j_call: TRBJ2-7
d_call: NA
v_call: TRBV19
clone_size: NA
cdr3_nt: TGTGCCAGTAGCCATCCCCGTCGCGAGCAGTACTTC
cdr3_aa: CASSHPRREQYF

cdr3_length: 14
j_call: TRBJ1-5
d_call: NA
v_call: TRBV6-1
clone_size: NA
cdr3_nt: TGTGCCAGCAGTAGCGACAGGACTGAGCAGCCCCAGCATTTT
cdr3_aa: CASSSDRTEQPQHF

cdr3_length: 13
j_call: TRBJ2-5
d_call: NA
v_call: TRBV7-2
clone_size: NA
cdr3_nt: TGTGCCAGCAGCTTAGAGTTGCAAGAGACCCAGTACTTC
cdr3_aa: CASSLELQETQYF

cdr3_length: 11
j_call: TRBJ2-2
d_call: NA
v_call: TRBV10-2
clone_size: NA
cdr3_nt: TGCGCCACCTTCTACACCGGGGAGCTGTTTTTT
cdr3_aa: CATFYTGELFF

cdr3_length: 13
j_call: TRBJ1-2
d_call: NA
v_call: TRBV30
clone_size: once
cdr3_nt: TGTGCCTGGAGTTTCCCGGGGGCGCCAGGCTACACCTTC
cdr3_aa: CAWSFPGAPGYTF

cdr3_length: 12
j_call: TRBJ2-7
d_call: TRBD1
v_call: TRBV7-9
clone_size: once
cdr3_nt: TGTGCCAGCAGCGAAACAGGGGACGAGCAGTACTTC
cdr3_aa: CASSETGDEQYF

cdr3_length: 14
j_call: TRBJ2-7
d_call: NA
v_call: TRBV30
clone_size: NA
cdr3_nt: TGTGCCTGGAGTGCAGGGATCAGCTCCTACGAGCAGTACTTC
cdr3_aa: CAWSAGISSYEQYF

cdr3_length: 18
j_call: TRBJ1-4
d_call: TRBD1
v_call: TRBV5-1
clone_size: NA
cdr3_nt: TGCGCCAGCAGCTTGGATCTGGACAGGGGGGCAACTAATGAAAAACTGTTTTTT
cdr3_aa: CASSLDLDRGATNEKLFF

cdr3_length: 14
j_call: TRBJ2-7
d_call: NA
v_call: TRBV30
clone_size: NA
cdr3_nt: TGTGCCTGGAGTGTACAAGGGGGCTCCTACGAGCAGTACTTC
cdr3_aa: CAWSVQGGSYEQYF

cdr3_length: 14
j_call: TRBJ2-3
d_call: NA
v_call: TRBV18
clone_size: NA
cdr3_nt: TGTGCCAGTCTTATGAGACTAGGGTCAGATACGCAGTATTTT
cdr3_aa: CASLMRLGSDTQYF

cdr3_length: 14
j_call: TRBJ2-7
d_call: TRBD1
v_call: TRBV29-1
clone_size: NA
cdr3_nt: TGCAGCGTCCCCGCCGGGACAGGTGGCTACGAGCAGTACTTC
cdr3_aa: CSVPAGTGGYEQYF

cdr3_length: 11
j_call: TRBJ2-7
d_call: NA
v_call: TRBV7-9
clone_size: NA
cdr3_nt: TGTGCCAGCAGCTTATTCGACGAGCAGTACTTC
cdr3_aa: CASSLFDEQYF

cdr3_length: 15
j_call: TRBJ2-3
d_call: NA
v_call: TRBV14
clone_size: NA
cdr3_nt: TGTGCCAGCAGCCGTGGGGGGCAAGCCACAGATACGCAGTATTTT
cdr3_aa: CASSRGGQATDTQYF

cdr3_length: 16
j_call: TRBJ2-3
d_call: TRBD2
v_call: TRBV7-2
clone_size: once
cdr3_nt: TGTGCCAGCAGCACCTATAGCGGGGCTAGCACAGATACGCAGTATTTT
cdr3_aa: CASSTYSGASTDTQYF

cdr3_length: 13
j_call: TRBJ2-5
d_call: NA
v_call: TRBV5-1
clone_size: once
cdr3_nt: TGCGCCAGCAGCCGAGGTTTCCAAGAGACCCAGTACTTC
cdr3_aa: CASSRGFQETQYF

cdr3_length: 14
j_call: TRBJ2-2
d_call: NA
v_call: TRBV5-1
clone_size: NA
cdr3_nt: TGCGCCAGCAGCTCTAGGGGGAGCACCGGGGAGCTGTTTTTT
cdr3_aa: CASSSRGSTGELFF

cdr3_length: 12
j_call: TRBJ1-1
d_call: NA
v_call: TRBV10-2
clone_size: NA
cdr3_nt: TGCGCCAGCAGTGACTCCGGGGGAGAGGCTTTCTTT
cdr3_aa: CASSDSGGEAFF

cdr3_length: 12
j_call: TRBJ1-4
d_call: NA
v_call: TRBV30
clone_size: NA
cdr3_nt: TGTGCCTGGAGAGGGTCTAGAGAAAAACTGTTTTTT
cdr3_aa: CAWRGSREKLFF

cdr3_length: 15
j_call: TRBJ2-7
d_call: TRBD2
v_call: TRBV6-1
clone_size: NA
cdr3_nt: TGTGCCAGCAGTGATTACGTGGGAGGGCCGAACGAGCAGTACTTC
cdr3_aa: CASSDYVGGPNEQYF

cdr3_length: 14
j_call: TRBJ1-2
d_call: TRBD1
v_call: TRBV25-1
clone_size: medium-sized
cdr3_nt: TGTGCCAGCAGTGAAGGTCCGGGACAGCATGGCTACACCTTC
cdr3_aa: CASSEGPGQHGYTF

cdr3_length: 13
j_call: TRBJ2-7
d_call: NA
v_call: TRBV4-2
clone_size: NA
cdr3_nt: TGTGCCAGCAGCCAAGAATGGAAGGACGAGCAGTACTTC
cdr3_aa: CASSQEWKDEQYF

cdr3_length: 15
j_call: TRBJ2-2
d_call: TRBD1
v_call: TRBV4-2
clone_size: NA
cdr3_nt: TGTGCCAGCAGCCAGCACAGGGGGAACACCGGGGAGCTGTTTTTT
cdr3_aa: CASSQHRGNTGELFF

cdr3_length: 15
j_call: TRBJ2-7
d_call: NA
v_call: TRBV2
clone_size: few
cdr3_nt: TGTGCCAGCAGCAGTGCTTTCCAGGGGGGCTACGAGCAGTACTTC
cdr3_aa: CASSSAFQGGYEQYF

cdr3_length: 14
j_call: TRBJ2-5
d_call: NA
v_call: TRBV25-1
clone_size: NA
cdr3_nt: TGTGCCAGCAATCCTACAGGGTACCAAGAGACCCAGTACTTC
cdr3_aa: CASNPTGYQETQYF

cdr3_length: 16
j_call: TRBJ1-5
d_call: TRBD1
v_call: TRBV7-8
clone_size: NA
cdr3_nt: TGTGCCAGCAGCTCGACAGGGTCCCCCCTAAATCAGCCCCAGCATTTT
cdr3_aa: CASSSTGSPLNQPQHF